This T cell receptor (beta chain) was sequenced during a study of beta chain features in type 1 diabetes. V dropped 6 bases and J dropped 3 bases, with 12 bases sitting between them. The CDR3 sequence is 13 residues long. Germline V CDR1 and CDR2: MDHEN, SYDVKM. This clone was seen more than once but under ten times. Reverse transcription of all isolated RNA meant that expressed TCRB transcripts were sequenced. Only in-frame clones appear in the TCRdb table, and some are missing; sequencing was by immunoSEQ multiplex PCR. Seen here are around 400,000 clones, approximately 15% observed once, and the top ten hold roughly 0.019%.

The genes are TRBV28 and TRBJ2-7; a weak D match, TRBD2 (6 bases). The sequence derives from a woman aged 18-30 years in good health. Sequencing used naive CD4+ T cells from blood. The CDR3 nucleotides read TGTGCCAGCAGAGGGGAGGCACTCTACGAGCAGTACTTC. Protein: CASRGEALYEQYF.